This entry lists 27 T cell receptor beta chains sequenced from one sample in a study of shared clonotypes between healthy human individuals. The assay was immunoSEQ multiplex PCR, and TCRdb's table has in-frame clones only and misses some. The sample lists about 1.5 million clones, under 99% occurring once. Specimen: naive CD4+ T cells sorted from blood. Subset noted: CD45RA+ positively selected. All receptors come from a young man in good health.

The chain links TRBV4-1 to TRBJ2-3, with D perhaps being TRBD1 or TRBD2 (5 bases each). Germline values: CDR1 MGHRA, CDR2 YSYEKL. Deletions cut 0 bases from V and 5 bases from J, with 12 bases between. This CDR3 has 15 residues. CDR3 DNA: TGCGCCAGCAGCCAAGATGGGGGAGCGGTAGATACGCAGTATTTT. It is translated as CASSQDGGAVDTQYF.

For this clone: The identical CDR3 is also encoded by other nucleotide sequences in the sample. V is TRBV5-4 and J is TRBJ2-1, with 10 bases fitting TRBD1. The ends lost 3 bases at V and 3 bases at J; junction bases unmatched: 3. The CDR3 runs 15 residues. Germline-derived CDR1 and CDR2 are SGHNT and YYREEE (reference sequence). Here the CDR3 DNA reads TGTGCCAGCAGCTCGGGACAGGGGAACTACAATGAGCAGTTCTTC. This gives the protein CASSSGQGNYNEQFF.

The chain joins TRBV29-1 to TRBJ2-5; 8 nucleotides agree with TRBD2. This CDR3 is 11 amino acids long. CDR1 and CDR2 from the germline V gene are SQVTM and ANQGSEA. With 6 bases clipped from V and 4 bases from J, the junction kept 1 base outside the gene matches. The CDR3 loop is CSVGTRETQYF. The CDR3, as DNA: TGCAGCGTCGGGACTAGAGAGACCCAGTACTTC. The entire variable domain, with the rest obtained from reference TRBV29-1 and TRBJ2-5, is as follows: SAVISQKPSRDICQRGTSLTIQCQVDSQVTMMFWYRQQPGQSLTLIATANQGSEATYESGFVIDKFPISRPNLTFSTLTVSNMSPEDSSIYLCSVGTRETQYFGPGTRLLVL.

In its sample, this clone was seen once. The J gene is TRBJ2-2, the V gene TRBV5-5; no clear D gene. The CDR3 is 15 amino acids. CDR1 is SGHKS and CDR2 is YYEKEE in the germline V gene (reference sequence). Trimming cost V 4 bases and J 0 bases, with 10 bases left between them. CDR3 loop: CASSPYESNTGELFF. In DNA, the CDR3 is TGTGCCAGCAGCCCCTACGAGTCGAACACCGGGGAGCTGTTTTTT.

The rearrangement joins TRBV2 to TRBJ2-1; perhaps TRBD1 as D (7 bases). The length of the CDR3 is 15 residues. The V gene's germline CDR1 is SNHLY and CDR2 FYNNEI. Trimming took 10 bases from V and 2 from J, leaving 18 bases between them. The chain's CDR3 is CATGGKQGTYNEQFF. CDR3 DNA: TGTGCCACAGGGGGGAAACAGGGGACCTACAATGAGCAGTTCTTC.

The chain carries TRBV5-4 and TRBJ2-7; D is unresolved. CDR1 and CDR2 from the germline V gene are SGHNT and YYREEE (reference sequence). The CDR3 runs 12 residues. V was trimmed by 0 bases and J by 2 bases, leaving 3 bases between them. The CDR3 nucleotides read TGTGCCAGCAGCTTGGACACCTACGAGCAGTACTTC. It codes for CASSLDTYEQYF.

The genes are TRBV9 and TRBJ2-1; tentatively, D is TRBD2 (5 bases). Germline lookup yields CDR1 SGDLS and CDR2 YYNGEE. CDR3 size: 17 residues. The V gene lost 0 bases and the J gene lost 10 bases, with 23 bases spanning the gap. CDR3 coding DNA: TGTGCCAGCAGCGTAGAGGGCCAGCGGTCCCATCGAGGGGAGCAGTTCTTC. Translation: CASSVEGQRSHRGEQFF.

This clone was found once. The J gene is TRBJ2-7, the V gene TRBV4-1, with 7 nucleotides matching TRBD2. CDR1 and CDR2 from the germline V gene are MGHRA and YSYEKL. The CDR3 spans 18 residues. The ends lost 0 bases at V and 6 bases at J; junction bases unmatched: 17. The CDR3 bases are TGCGCCAGCAGCCAAGATCGTTACCCCTGGGCGGGAGTCGGCGAGCAGTACTTC. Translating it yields CASSQDRYPWAGVGEQYF.

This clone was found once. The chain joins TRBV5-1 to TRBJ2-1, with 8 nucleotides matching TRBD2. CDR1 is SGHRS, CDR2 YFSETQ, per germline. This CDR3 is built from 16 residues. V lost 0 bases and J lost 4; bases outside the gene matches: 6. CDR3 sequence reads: CASSLVLASGYNEQFF. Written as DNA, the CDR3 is TGCGCCAGCAGCTTGGTATTGGCTAGCGGGTACAATGAGCAGTTCTTC.

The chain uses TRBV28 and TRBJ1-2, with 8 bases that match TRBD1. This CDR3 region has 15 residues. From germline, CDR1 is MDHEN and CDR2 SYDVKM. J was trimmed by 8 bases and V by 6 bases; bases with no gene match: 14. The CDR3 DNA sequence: TGTGCCAGCAGACCCCGACAGGGGCCTACTGCCGGCTACACCTTC. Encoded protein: CASRPRQGPTAGYTF.

The CDR3 reads CASSSHWDTQYF. CDR3 bases: TGTGCCAGCAGTTCACACTGGGATACGCAGTATTTT. The chain links TRBV5-6 to TRBJ2-3; no clear D. Trimming stripped 5 bases from V and 6 bases from J, with 10 bases between. The CDR3 spans 12 residues. Germline-derived CDR1 and CDR2 are SGHDT and YYEEEE.

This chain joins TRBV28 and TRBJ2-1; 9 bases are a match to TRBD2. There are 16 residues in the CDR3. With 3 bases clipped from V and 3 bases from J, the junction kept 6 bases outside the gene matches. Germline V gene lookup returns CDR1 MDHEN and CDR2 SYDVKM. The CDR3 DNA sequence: TGTGCCAGCAGTTTCATCCTAGCGGGATTCTACAATGAGCAGTTCTTC. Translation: CASSFILAGFYNEQFF.

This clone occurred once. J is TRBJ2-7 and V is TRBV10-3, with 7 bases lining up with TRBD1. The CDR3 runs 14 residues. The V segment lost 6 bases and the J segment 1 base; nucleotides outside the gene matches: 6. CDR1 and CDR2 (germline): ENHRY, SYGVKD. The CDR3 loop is CAIRPGQFSYEQYF. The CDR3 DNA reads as TGTGCCATCAGACCGGGACAGTTTTCCTACGAGCAGTACTTC.

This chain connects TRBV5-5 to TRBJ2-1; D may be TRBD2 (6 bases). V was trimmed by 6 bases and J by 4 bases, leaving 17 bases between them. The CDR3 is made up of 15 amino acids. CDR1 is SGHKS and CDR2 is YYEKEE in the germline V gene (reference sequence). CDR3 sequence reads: CASTLGSGPYNEQFF. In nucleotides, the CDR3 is TGTGCCAGCACCCTGGGCAGCGGGCCTTACAATGAGCAGTTCTTC.

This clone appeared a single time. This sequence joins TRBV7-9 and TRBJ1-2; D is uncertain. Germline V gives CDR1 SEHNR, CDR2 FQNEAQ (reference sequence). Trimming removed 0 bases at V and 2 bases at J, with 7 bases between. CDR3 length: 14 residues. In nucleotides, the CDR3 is TGTGCCAGCAGCTTAGCGGAGGGAAACTATGGCTACACCTTC. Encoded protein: CASSLAEGNYGYTF.

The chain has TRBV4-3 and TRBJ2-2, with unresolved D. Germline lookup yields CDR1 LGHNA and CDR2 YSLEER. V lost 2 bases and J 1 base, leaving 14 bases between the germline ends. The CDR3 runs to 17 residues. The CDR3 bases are TGCGCCAGCAGCCAATTCAATGTTGGTGGGAACACCGGGGAGCTGTTTTTT. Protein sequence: CASSQFNVGGNTGELFF.

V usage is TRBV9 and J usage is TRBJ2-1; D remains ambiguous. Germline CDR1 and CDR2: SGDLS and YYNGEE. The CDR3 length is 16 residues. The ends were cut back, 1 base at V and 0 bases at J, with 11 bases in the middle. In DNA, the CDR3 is TGTGCCAGCAGCGTATCGGTTCGAAGCTCCTACAATGAGCAGTTCTTC. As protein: CASSVSVRSSYNEQFF.

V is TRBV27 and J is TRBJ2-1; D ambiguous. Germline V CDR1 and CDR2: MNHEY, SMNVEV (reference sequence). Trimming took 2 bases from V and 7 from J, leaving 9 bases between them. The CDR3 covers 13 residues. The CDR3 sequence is CASSLRRRNEQFF. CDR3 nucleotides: TGTGCCAGCAGTTTAAGGCGGCGGAATGAGCAGTTCTTC.

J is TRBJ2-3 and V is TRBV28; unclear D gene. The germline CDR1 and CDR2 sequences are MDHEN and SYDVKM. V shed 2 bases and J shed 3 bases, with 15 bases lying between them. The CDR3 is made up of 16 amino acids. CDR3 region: CASSLVGRSMTDTQYF. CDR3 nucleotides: TGTGCCAGCAGTTTAGTGGGTAGGTCGATGACAGATACGCAGTATTTT.

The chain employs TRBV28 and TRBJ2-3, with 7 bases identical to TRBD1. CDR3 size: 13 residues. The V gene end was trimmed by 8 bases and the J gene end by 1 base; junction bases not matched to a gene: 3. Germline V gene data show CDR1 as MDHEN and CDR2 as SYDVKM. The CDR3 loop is CASHQGGTDTQYF. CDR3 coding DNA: TGTGCCAGCCATCAGGGGGGCACAGATACGCAGTATTTT.

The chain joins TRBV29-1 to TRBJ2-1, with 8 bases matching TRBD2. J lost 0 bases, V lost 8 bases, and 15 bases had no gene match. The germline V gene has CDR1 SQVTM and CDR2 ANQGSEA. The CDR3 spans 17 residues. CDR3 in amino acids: CSTTGTSADISYNEQFF. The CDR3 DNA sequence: TGCAGCACCACCGGGACTAGTGCCGATATCTCCTACAATGAGCAGTTCTTC.

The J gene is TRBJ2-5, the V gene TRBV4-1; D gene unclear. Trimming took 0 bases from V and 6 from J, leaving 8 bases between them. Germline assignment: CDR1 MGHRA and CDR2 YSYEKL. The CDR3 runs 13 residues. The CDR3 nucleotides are TGCGCCAGCAGCCAAGACCCGCGACAGACCCAGTACTTC. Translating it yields CASSQDPRQTQYF.

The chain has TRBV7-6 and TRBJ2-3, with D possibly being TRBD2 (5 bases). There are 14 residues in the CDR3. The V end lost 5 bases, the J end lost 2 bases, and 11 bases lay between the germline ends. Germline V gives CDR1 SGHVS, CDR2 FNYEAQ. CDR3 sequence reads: CASSPGGFTDTQYF. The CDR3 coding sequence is TGTGCCAGCAGCCCCGGAGGTTTCACAGATACGCAGTATTTT.

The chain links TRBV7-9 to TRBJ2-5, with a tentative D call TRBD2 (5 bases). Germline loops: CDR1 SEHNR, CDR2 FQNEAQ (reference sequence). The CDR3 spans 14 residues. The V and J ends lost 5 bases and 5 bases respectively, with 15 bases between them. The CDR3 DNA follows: TGTGCCAGCAGCCTAATGGCGGGTCGGGAGACCCAGTACTTC. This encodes CASSLMAGRETQYF.

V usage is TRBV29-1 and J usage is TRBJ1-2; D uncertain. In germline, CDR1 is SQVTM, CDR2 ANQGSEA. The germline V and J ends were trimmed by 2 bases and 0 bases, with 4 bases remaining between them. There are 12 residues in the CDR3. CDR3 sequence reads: CSVEQSNYGYTF. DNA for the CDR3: TGCAGCGTTGAACAGTCTAACTATGGCTACACCTTC.

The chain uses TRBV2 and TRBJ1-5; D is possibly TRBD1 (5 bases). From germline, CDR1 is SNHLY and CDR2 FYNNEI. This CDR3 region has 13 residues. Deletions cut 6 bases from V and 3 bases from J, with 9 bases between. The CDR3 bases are TGTGCCAGCAGACGGGGCCACAATCAGCCCCAGCATTTT. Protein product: CASRRGHNQPQHF. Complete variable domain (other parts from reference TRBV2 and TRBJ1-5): EPEVTQTPSHQVTQMGQEVILRCVPISNHLYFYWYRQILGQKVEFLVSFYNNEISEKSEIFDDQFSVERPDGSNFTLKIRSTKLEDSAMYFCASRRGHNQPQHFGDGTRLSIL.

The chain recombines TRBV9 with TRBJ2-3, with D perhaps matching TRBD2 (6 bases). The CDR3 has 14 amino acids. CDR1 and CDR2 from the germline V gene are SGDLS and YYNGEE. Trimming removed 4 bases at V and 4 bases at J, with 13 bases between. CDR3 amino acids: CASSRSGSADTQYF. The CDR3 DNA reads TGTGCCAGCAGCCGTAGCGGATCTGCAGATACGCAGTATTTT.